The source of this T cell receptor (beta chain) is a study of blood T cell repertoires in COVID-19. Study details: Samples taken during acute and convalescent COVID-19 were collected in the United States, Italy and Spain. From T cells, B-cell-depleted T cells, or PBMCs came the material, which was cDNA or gDNA.

V lost 0 bases to trimming and J lost 4 bases, with 7 bases between them. This CDR3 has 13 residues. Germline loops: CDR1 MNHNS, CDR2 SASEGT. Per the original methods: Amplification of reference gene primers provided the estimated nucleated cell counts. The assay was immunoSEQ multiplex PCR, and TCRdb's table has in-frame clones only and misses some. V, J and clone size were drawn from that table, and D and trimming were deduced from the DNA. This sample has about 80,000 clones, with roughly four fifths found just once. Input material: peripheral blood. The source of this sequence is a man aged 55 to 69 with acute or convalescent COVID-19. The chain recombines TRBV6-1 with TRBJ2-7; maybe TRBD2 (6 bases). The CDR3 is CASSEARGYEQYF. DNA for the CDR3: TGTGCCAGCAGTGAAGCGCGGGGATACGAGCAGTACTTC.